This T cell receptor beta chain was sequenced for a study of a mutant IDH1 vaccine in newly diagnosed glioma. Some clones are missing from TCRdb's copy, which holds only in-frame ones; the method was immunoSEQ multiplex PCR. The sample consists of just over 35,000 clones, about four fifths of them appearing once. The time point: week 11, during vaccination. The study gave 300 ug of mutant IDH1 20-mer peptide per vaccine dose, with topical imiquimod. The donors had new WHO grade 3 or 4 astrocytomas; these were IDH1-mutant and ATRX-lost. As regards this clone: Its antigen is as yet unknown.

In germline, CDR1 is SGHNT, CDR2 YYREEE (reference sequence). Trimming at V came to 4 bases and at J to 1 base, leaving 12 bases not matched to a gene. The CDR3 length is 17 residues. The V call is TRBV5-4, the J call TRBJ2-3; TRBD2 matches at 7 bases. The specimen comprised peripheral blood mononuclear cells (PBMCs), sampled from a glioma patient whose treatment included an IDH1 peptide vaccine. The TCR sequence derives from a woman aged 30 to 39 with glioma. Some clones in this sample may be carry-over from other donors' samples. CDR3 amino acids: CASSPRGGSWGTDTQYF. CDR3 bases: TGTGCCAGCAGCCCCCGCGGGGGTTCCTGGGGCACAGATACGCAGTATTTT.